The clone carrying this T cell receptor (beta chain) has only one observation. Its antigen is not known. This CDR3 contains 15 residues. V lost 3 bases to trimming and J lost 4 bases; unmatched junction nucleotides: 8. Germline loops: CDR1 KGHSH, CDR2 LQKENI. Assay used: immunoSEQ multiplex PCR; TCRdb lists only in-frame clones, some missing. This repertoire shows 130,000 to 150,000 clones, 85% to 90% found once; its top ten account for over 4.5%. These data originate in a study of T cell responses to AZD1222 COVID-19 vaccine. Study findings and constraints: In the spike-specific TCR repertoire, nearly half reportedly target unmutated variant regions. Just a handful of AZD1222 recipients tested seropositive at baseline.

The V and J genes are TRBV18 and TRBJ1-2, with 7 positions matching TRBD1. The TCR originated in an adult who received the AZD1222 COVID-19 vaccine. Sequenced material: peripheral blood, taken 28 days after the second AZD1222 dose. CDR3 region: CASSPQENRGYGYTF. DNA of the CDR3: TGTGCCAGCTCACCCCAGGAGAACAGGGGCTATGGCTACACCTTC.